This TCR beta chain stems from a study of blood T cell repertoires in COVID-19. The overall study: Sites in the United States, Italy and Spain provided acute and convalescent COVID-19 samples. Sources were T cells, B-cell-depleted T cells, or PBMCs; the material itself was cDNA or gDNA.

V lost 5 bases and J lost 3; bases outside the gene matches: 7. The germline V gene has CDR1 SGHRS and CDR2 YFSETQ. This CDR3 comprises 14 residues. The study drew participants aged 18 to 89 years from some 23 US areas. Cohorts were based on clinical histories the participants reported. Repertoires were generated with immunoSEQ multiplex PCR, while TCRdb's copy carries only in-frame clones and drops some. The sample holds around 300,000 clones, around 91% seen once. This chain uses TRBV5-1 with TRBJ1-2; 7 bases are a match to TRBD1. What was sequenced was PBMCs or T cells enriched from blood (not recorded which). This clonotype was sampled from a woman aged 18-29 years with acute COVID-19. The chain's CDR3 is CASSPGTAHYGYTF. CDR3 in DNA: TGCGCCAGCAGTCCCGGGACAGCCCACTATGGCTACACCTTC.